This note documents a single T cell receptor (beta chain) sequence. Its specificity is not known. The method was immunoSEQ multiplex PCR; TCRdb's version includes in-frame clones alone and lacks a portion of them. The table lists tens of thousands of clones, around 97% of them singletons. This record belongs to a study of cytomegalovirus exposure and HLA in healthy donors. Germline V gene sequence: CDR1 SGHDN, CDR2 FVKESK. After removal of 3 bases from V and 4 bases from J, the junction contained 9 bases not matched to a gene. The CDR3 covers 16 residues. The study's findings and limits: Whilst most TCR sequences proved rare, a subset of public TCRs occurred across many donors. According to a later analysis, TCR clusters from the first cohort tended to co-occur in the 90 to 150 validation repertoires. Reports credit the classifier with highly specific, highly sensitive diagnosis of cytomegalovirus status. A list of 150 or so TCR beta chains associated with cytomegalovirus was given.

Sequenced: PBMCs. This TCR was sampled from a woman under 30 in good health and CMV-seropositive. The chain employs TRBV14 and TRBJ2-1; 7 nucleotides align to TRBD1. The CDR3 DNA sequence: TGTGCCAGCAGCCACAGACAGGGACCAAAATACAATGAGCAGTTCTTC. Translated, it gives CASSHRQGPKYNEQFF.